Each of the 5 T cell receptor beta chains below was sequenced from the same sample in a study of blood T cells in healthy people across ages. A second PCR of about 7 to 12 cycles used a sample-barcoded 5' primer and a J-beta primer mix. TCRdb reanalysed the 5' RACE reads using MiXCR and keeps one entry per CDR3 protein. The data hold roughly 1.6 million distinct CDR3 sequences, with 34% observed a single time. Sequenced material: blood. These receptors all stem from a woman in her twenties or thirties in good health.

The genes are TRBV5-1 and TRBJ2-3, with TRBD2 matching 10 bases. The CDR3 consists of 15 residues. Germline CDR1 SGHRS, CDR2 YFSETQ. The J segment lost 4 bases and the V segment lost 6 bases, leaving 8 bases of the junction unmatched. The CDR3 sequence: CASMGTSGIPDTQYF. In DNA, the CDR3 is TGCGCCAGCATGGGAACTAGCGGGATCCCAGATACGCAGTATTTT. Full variable domain (rest looked up from reference TRBV5-1 and TRBJ2-3): KAGVTQTPRYLIKTRGQQVTLSCSPISGHRSVSWYQQTPGQGLQFLFEYFSETQRNKGNFPGRFSGRQFSNSRSEMNVSTLELGDSALYLCASMGTSGIPDTQYFGPGTRLTVL.

The chain carries TRBV7-8 and TRBJ1-5, with D possibly TRBD1 on 6 matching bases. Trimming took off 2 bases at V and 3 bases at J, with 14 bases between the two ends. This CDR3 region has 16 residues. Germline V CDR1 and CDR2: SGHVS, FQNEAQ. CDR3: CASSLTSRDNNQPQHF. In DNA form, the CDR3 reads TGTGCCAGCAGCTTAACTTCCCGGGACAACAATCAGCCCCAGCATTTT.

This sequence joins TRBV21-1 and TRBJ2-7; TRBD1, the table's D call, was not compared with the DNA. TRBV21-1 is a recognized pseudogene. The CDR3 has 21 residues. The CDR3 coding sequence is TGTGCCAGCAGCAAGAAGTCGGCGCGATTATGGGACAGGGGATTAGCCTACGAGCAGTACTTC. Protein product: CASSKKSARLWDRGLAYEQYF.

This clonotype was observed many times. The CDR3: CSVEFGTPVDTQYF. The CDR3 nucleotides read TGCAGCGTTGAATTTGGGACGCCGGTGGATACGCAGTATTTT. The V gene is TRBV29-1, the J gene TRBJ2-3; the D gene could be TRBD1 or TRBD2 (5 bases each). Per germline, CDR1 SQVTM and CDR2 ANQGSEA. Trimming cost V 2 bases and J 6 bases, with 15 bases left between them. The CDR3 has 14 residues.

This clonotype was observed a handful of times. The chain carries TRBV18 and TRBJ2-7; 10 positions agree with TRBD1. Germline CDR1 and CDR2: KGHSH and LQKENI. This CDR3 comprises 16 residues. V trimming: 0 bases; J trimming: 3 bases; junction bases outside the gene matches: 5. This CDR3 is CASSPPGQGMFYEQYF. DNA of the CDR3: TGTGCCAGCTCACCACCGGGACAGGGGATGTTCTACGAGCAGTACTTC. The full variable domain, rest sourced from reference TRBV18 and TRBJ2-7, is NAGVMQNPRHLVRRRGQEARLRCSPMKGHSHVYWYRQLPEEGLKFMVYLQKENIIDESGMPKERFSAEFPKEGPSILRIQQVVRGDSAAYFCASSPPGQGMFYEQYFGPGTRLTVT.